This T cell receptor (beta chain) was profiled in a study of T cell responses to AZD1222 COVID-19 vaccine. Study as a whole: Second doses that came at about 4 or about 12 weeks were put together.

Germline V CDR1 and CDR2: LNHDA, SQIVND (reference sequence). The V and J ends lost 5 bases and 1 base, in that order; junction bases with no gene match: 16. The length of the CDR3 is 18 residues. Clones were read by immunoSEQ multiplex PCR, and TCRdb kept only the in-frame ones, dropping some. The profile shows 35,000 to 55,000 clones, 75% to 85% of them singletons. The rearrangement links TRBV19 to TRBJ1-1; 7 bases are a match to TRBD1. The sample consisted of peripheral blood, taken on day 0 of AZD1222 vaccination. This TCR derives from an adult in good health. Here the CDR3 DNA reads TGTGCCAGTAGTCCGCTAAAAGGCCCCGGGACAGCGAACACTGAAGCTTTCTTT. This sequence encodes CASSPLKGPGTANTEAFF.